Given below is one T cell receptor (beta chain) in context. Germline V CDR1 and CDR2: MRHNA, SNTAGT. The CDR3 extends over 14 amino acids. V shed 2 bases and J 2 bases; nucleotides not matched to a gene: 1. The method was immunoSEQ multiplex PCR; TCRdb's version includes in-frame clones alone and lacks a portion of them. The sample shows roughly 100,000 clones, about 91% of them seen only once. This sample was included in a study of blood T cell repertoires in COVID-19. Patients from Seattle were sampled longitudinally, starting during active infection. The source of this sequence is a man aged 50 to 59 with COVID-19, enrolled during active disease. Sequences were obtained from peripheral blood. The chain couples TRBV6-4 to TRBJ2-3; 7 bases are a match to TRBD1. CDR3 sequence reads: CASSDGQDTDTQYF. CDR3 bases: TGTGCCAGCAGTGACGGACAGGACACAGATACGCAGTATTTT.